This T cell receptor beta chain was identified in a study of blood T cell repertoires in COVID-19 (dated by TCRdb to 2019 to 2021). Looking at the study overall: The collaborator samples originated in the United States, Italy and Spain and spanned the acute and convalescent phases of COVID-19. Where HLA class I and class II types were available, the types were taken from metadata supplied by the sample provider, not from assay-based typing. The repertoires were released in a freely available public database meant as a resource for research on the immune response to SARS-CoV-2. The prospective study material was composed of cDNA or gDNA derived from T cells, B-cell-depleted T cells, or PBMCs. The dataset comprised deeply sampled blood TCRbeta repertoires from subjects exposed to, actively infected with, or recovered from COVID-19. The samples were drawn from two sources: the first 160 participants of the ongoing ImmuneRACE study, and over 950 subjects contributed by 6 global collaborators. Nearly every sample came with metadata listing a de-identified subject ID, COVID-19 status, age in years and sex.

Counted from cysteine to phenylalanine, this CDR3 has 15 amino acids. Here the CDR3 DNA is all that survives: 45 bases in frame from base 1. CDR1 and CDR2, looked up from the germline V gene, are SQVTM and ANQGSEA. The germline ends are 7 bases apart after V is trimmed by 1 base and J by 0 bases. Overall study outcomes, separate from this receptor: The amount of clinical and demographic metadata varied by source and participant and was provided uncurated.

This clone was found once. Its cognate antigen has yet to be identified. No base-level quality is on record; no much larger clone is a single base apart. TCRbeta CDR3 regions were amplified from genomic DNA using the immunoSEQ Assay, a bias-controlled multiplex PCR. As for how the authors treated the data: Within the assay, amplification of reference gene primers was used to estimate how many nucleated cells each sample contained. Sequence reads were collapsed and filtered to measure the absolute abundance of every unique TCRbeta CDR3 rearrangement. For each sample, productive Simpson clonality was calculated by taking the square root of Simpson's diversity index across productive rearrangements. TCRdb took this table from immuneACCESS and kept in-frame rearrangements with V and J called. Such tables lack part of the clones; where checked against another copy, unresolved V genes explain under half of the gap, and the rest is unexplained. V and J calls and clone size are given by that table; D and trimming were obtained from the DNA. This sample comprises around 450,000 clones, 87% of them detected only once. Roughly 0.7% of the sample lies in the top ten.

Participants in the prospective study were aged roughly 18 to 100 years, lived in 24 United States geographic areas, and enrolled through a virtual design. Cohort assignment in the prospective study relied on participant-reported clinical history from a screening survey and a study questionnaire. Recovered participants in ImmuneRACE Cohort 3 were defined as having two consecutive negative NP/OP PCR tests, clearance from a healthcare professional, or resolution of symptoms. Mobile phlebotomists in the prospective study collected whole blood, serum and a nasopharyngeal or oropharyngeal swab from every participant. Participants in the prospective study had the option to provide additional blood draws and questionnaires over a roughly 2-month period. Before DNA extraction, prospective study blood samples were shipped either frozen or at room temperature.

The sequence joins TRBV29-1 to TRBJ2-6; a tentative D call is TRBD2 (5 bases match). Source material: PBMCs or T cells enriched from blood (not recorded which). The sequence was obtained from a woman between 18 and 29 years old who had recovered from COVID-19. CDR3 reads: CSVEGRGSGANVLTF. Here is the DNA: TGCAGCGTTGAAGGTCGGGGCTCTGGGGCCAACGTCCTGACTTTC.